A single sample gave rise to the 7 T cell receptor beta chains below, sequenced in a study of cytotoxic CD8 clonotypes in ibrutinib-treated CLL. Assay used: immunoSEQ multiplex PCR; TCRdb lists only in-frame clones, some missing. This table has 300,000 to 350,000 clones, around four fifths appearing once. The specimen was PBMCs, collected before ibrutinib treatment. Receptors were obtained from a human donor with chronic lymphocytic leukemia.

This clone was observed once. CDR3 DNA sequence: TGTGCCAGCAGCCTAAGCGATAGCAATCAGCCCCAGCATTTT. This codes for CASSLSDSNQPQHF. The chain joins TRBV7-2 to TRBJ1-5; D unclear. The CDR3 has 14 residues. Germline V gene sequence: CDR1 SGHTA, CDR2 FQGNSA. V was trimmed by 5 bases and J by 0 bases, leaving 8 bases between them.

The V call is TRBV9, the J call TRBJ2-3; D is unresolved. This CDR3 is 13 amino acids long. Germline V CDR1 and CDR2: SGDLS, YYNGEE. The V end was cut by 3 bases, the J end by 2 bases, with 7 bases between. Written as DNA, the CDR3 is TGTGCCAGCAGCGGGCTAGACACAGATACGCAGTATTTT. Translation: CASSGLDTDTQYF.

In this sample, this clone turned up once. In DNA form, the CDR3 reads TGTGCCAGCAGCTTCGGGAGCGAAATAAACAATGAGCAGTTCTTC. Its translation is CASSFGSEINNEQFF. The chain joins TRBV7-3 to TRBJ2-1, with D maybe TRBD2 (6 bases). V lost 3 bases and J 5 bases, leaving 14 bases between the germline ends. The V gene's germline CDR1 is SGHTA and CDR2 FQGTGA. This CDR3 region has 15 residues.

V gene TRBV28 combines with J gene TRBJ1-1, with D perhaps matching TRBD1 (6 bases). Germline CDR1 and CDR2: MDHEN and SYDVKM. The CDR3 loop spans 13 amino acids. V was pared by 4 bases and J by 6 bases, with 12 bases between. CDR3 amino acids: CASSSLRGAEAFF. DNA for the CDR3: TGTGCCAGCAGTTCCTTGAGGGGGGCTGAAGCTTTCTTT.

The chain links TRBV29-1 to TRBJ2-7; D gene ambiguous. This CDR3 is 13 amino acids long. V lost 1 base and J lost 2, with 9 bases in between. CDR1 SQVTM and CDR2 ANQGSEA come from the germline V gene. The CDR3 DNA is TGCAGCGTTGAAGGGACCCAAACCTACGAGCAGTACTTC. As protein: CSVEGTQTYEQYF.

V gene TRBV5-1 combines with J gene TRBJ2-1, with 7 positions matching TRBD2. CDR3 length: 13 amino acids. Germline values: CDR1 SGHRS, CDR2 YFSETQ. Trimming removed 4 bases from V and 7 bases from J; junction bases left unmatched: 5. The CDR3 DNA follows: TGCGCCAGCAGCCCAACTAGCGATAATGAGCAGTTCTTC. It encodes CASSPTSDNEQFF.

The chain uses TRBV2 and TRBJ1-5; D gene uncertain. Germline values: CDR1 SNHLY, CDR2 FYNNEI. The CDR3 spans 14 residues. Trimming removed 4 bases at V and 5 bases at J, with 12 bases between. CDR3 residues: CASSAFPHDQPQHF. CDR3 coding DNA: TGTGCCAGCAGTGCCTTCCCCCACGATCAGCCCCAGCATTTT. The complete variable domain, with remaining parts taken from reference TRBV2 and TRBJ1-5, reads EPEVTQTPSHQVTQMGQEVILRCVPISNHLYFYWYRQILGQKVEFLVSFYNNEISEKSEIFDDQFSVERPDGSNFTLKIRSTKLEDSAMYFCASSAFPHDQPQHFGDGTRLSIL.